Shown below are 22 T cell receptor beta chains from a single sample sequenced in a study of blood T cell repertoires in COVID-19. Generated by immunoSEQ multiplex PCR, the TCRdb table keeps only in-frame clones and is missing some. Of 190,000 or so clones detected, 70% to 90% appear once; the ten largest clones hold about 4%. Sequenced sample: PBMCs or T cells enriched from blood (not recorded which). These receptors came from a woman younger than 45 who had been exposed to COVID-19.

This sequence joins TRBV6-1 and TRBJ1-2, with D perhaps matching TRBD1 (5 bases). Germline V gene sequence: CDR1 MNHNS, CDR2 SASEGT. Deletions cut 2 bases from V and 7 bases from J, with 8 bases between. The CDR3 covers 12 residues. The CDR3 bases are TGTGCCAGCAGTGAATGGGGGGGTGGCTACACCTTC. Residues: CASSEWGGGYTF.

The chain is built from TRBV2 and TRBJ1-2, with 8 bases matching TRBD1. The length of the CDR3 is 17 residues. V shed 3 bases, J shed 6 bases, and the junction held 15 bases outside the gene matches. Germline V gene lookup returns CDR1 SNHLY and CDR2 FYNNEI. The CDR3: CASSDDRTGGRGDGYTF. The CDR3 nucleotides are TGTGCCAGCAGTGACGACCGCACAGGGGGTCGTGGTGATGGCTACACCTTC.

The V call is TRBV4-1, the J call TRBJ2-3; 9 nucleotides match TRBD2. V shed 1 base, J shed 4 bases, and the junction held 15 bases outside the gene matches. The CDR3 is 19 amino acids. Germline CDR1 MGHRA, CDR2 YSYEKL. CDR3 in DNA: TGCGCCAGCAGCCAAGCGGGACCCGGGAGCGGGGGGCTGGCAGATACGCAGTATTTT. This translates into CASSQAGPGSGGLADTQYF.

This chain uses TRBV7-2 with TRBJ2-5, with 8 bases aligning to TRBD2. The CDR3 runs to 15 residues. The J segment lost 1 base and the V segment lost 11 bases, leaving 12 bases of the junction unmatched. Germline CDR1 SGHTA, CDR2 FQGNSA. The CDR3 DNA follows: TGTGCCGAGGGTCGGGGGGGCAACCCCCAAGAGACCCAGTACTTC. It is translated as CAEGRGGNPQETQYF.

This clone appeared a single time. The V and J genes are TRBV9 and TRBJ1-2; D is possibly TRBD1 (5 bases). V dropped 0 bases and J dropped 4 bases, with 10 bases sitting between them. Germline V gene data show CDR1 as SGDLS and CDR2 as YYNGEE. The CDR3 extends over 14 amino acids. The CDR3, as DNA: TGTGCCAGCAGCGTAGGGAGGGGCGGCTATGGCTACACCTTC. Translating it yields CASSVGRGGYGYTF.

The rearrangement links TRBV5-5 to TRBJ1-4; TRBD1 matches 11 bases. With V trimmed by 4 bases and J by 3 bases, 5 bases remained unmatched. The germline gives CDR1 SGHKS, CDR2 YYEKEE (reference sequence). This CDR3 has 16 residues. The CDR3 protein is CASSPGTGGSNEKLFF. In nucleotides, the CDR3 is TGTGCCAGCAGCCCCGGGACAGGGGGTTCTAATGAAAAACTGTTTTTT.

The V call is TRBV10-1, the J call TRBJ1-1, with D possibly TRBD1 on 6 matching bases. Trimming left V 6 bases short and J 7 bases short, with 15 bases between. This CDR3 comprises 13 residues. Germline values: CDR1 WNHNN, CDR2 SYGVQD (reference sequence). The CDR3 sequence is CASRQGKYGEAFF. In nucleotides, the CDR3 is TGCGCCAGCAGACAGGGAAAGTATGGTGAAGCTTTCTTT.

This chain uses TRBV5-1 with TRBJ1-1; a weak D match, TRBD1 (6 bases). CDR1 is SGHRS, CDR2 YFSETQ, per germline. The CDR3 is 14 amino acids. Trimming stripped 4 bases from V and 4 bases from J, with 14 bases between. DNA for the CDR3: TGCGCCAGCAGCGCCGGGACACTAGGCACTGAAGCTTTCTTT. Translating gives CASSAGTLGTEAFF.

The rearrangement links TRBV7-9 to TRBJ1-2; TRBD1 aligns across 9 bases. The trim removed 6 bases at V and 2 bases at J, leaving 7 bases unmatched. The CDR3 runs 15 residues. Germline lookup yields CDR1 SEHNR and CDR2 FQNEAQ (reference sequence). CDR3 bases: TGTGCCAGCAGTTCCCCCGGGACAGGGAACTATGGCTACACCTTC. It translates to CASSSPGTGNYGYTF.

The CDR3, as DNA: TGTGCCAGCAGTTACCGGGGGGATGGTTCACCCCTCCACTTT. This sequence encodes CASSYRGDGSPLHF. The V call is TRBV6-5, the J call TRBJ1-6, with D perhaps TRBD1 (5 bases). The V gene's germline CDR1 is MNHEY and CDR2 SVGAGI. This CDR3 is 14 amino acids long. Trimming left V 2 bases short and J 9 bases short, with 11 bases between.

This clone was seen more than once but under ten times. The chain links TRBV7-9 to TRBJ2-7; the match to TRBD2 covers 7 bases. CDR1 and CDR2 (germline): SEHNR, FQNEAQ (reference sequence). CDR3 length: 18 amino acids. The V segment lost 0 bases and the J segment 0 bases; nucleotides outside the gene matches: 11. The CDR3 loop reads CASSLASLGGVTSYEQYF. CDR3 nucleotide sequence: TGTGCCAGCAGCTTAGCTTCATTGGGGGGGGTGACCTCCTACGAGCAGTACTTC.

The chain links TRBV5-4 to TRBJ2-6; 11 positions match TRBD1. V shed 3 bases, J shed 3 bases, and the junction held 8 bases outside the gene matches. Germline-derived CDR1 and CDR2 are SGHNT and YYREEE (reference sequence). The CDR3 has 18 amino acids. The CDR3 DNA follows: TGTGCCAGCAGCTCCTCTGGACAGGGGGCGCGTGGGGCCAACGTCCTGACTTTC. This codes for CASSSSGQGARGANVLTF.

The CDR3 is CASSPTGLPGDEQYF. CDR3 sequence (DNA): TGTGCCAGCAGCCCTACAGGGCTGCCCGGCGACGAGCAGTACTTC. This sequence joins TRBV9 and TRBJ2-7; D possibly corresponds to TRBD1 (6 bases). Germline V gene data show CDR1 as SGDLS and CDR2 as YYNGEE. Between the trimmed V and J ends, which lost 4 bases and 5 bases, there was a span of 19 bases. CDR3 length: 15 residues.

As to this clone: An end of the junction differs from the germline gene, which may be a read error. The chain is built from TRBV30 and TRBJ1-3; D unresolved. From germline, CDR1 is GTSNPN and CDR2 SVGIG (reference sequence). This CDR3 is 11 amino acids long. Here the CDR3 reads CAWSRSYGFGF. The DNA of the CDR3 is TGTGCCTGGAGTCGGAGTTACGGATTTGGCTTT.

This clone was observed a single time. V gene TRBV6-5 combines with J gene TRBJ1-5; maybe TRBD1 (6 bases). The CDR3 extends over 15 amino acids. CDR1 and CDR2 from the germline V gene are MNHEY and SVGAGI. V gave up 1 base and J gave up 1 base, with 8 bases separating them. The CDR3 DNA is TGTGCCAGCAGTTACTTCAGGGGAAGCAATCAGCCCCAGCATTTT. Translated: CASSYFRGSNQPQHF.

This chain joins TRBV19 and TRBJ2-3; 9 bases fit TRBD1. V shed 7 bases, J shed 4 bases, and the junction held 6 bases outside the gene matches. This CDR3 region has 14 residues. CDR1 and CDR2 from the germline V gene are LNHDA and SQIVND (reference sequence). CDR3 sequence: CASTAGQGPDTQYF. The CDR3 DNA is TGTGCCAGTACTGCGGGACAGGGTCCAGATACGCAGTATTTT.

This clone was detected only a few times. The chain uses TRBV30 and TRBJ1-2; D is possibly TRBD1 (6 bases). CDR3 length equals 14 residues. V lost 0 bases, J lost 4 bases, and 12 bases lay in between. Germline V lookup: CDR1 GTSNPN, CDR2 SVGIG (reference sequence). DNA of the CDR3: TGTGCCTGGAGTGTATTTGGACAGCCCTATGGCTACACCTTC. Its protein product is CAWSVFGQPYGYTF.

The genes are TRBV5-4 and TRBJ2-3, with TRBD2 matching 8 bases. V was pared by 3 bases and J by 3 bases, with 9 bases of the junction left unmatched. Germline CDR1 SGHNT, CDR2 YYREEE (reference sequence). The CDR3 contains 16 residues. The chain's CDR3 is CASSSGGALVTDTQYF. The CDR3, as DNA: TGTGCCAGCAGCTCCGGGGGGGCCTTGGTAACAGATACGCAGTATTTT.

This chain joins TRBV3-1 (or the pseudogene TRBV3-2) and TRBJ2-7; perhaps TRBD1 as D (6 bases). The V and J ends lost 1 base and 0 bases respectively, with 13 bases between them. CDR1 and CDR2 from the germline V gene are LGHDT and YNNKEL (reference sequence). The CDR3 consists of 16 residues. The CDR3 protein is CASSQVGDTSSYEQYF. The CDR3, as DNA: TGTGCCAGCAGCCAAGTTGGGGACACTAGCTCCTACGAGCAGTACTTC.

The CDR3 spells CATSRGILGTGELFF. The DNA for the CDR3 is TGTGCCACCAGTAGGGGAATACTGGGGACCGGGGAGCTGTTTTTT. V and J are TRBV24-1 and TRBJ2-2, with D perhaps TRBD1 (5 bases). V gave up 6 bases and J gave up 5 bases, with 15 bases separating them. Germline values: CDR1 KGHDR, CDR2 SFDVKD. The CDR3 is made up of 15 amino acids.

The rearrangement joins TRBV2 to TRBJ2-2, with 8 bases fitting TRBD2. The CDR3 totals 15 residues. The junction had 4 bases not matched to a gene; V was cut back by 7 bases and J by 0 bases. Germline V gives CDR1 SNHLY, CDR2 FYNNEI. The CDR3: CASKSSGANTGELFF. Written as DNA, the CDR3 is TGTGCCAGCAAGAGTAGCGGGGCGAACACCGGGGAGCTGTTTTTT.

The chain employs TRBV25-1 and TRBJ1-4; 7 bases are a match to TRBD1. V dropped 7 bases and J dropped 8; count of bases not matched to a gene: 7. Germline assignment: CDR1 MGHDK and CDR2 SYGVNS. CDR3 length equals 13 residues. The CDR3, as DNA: TGTGCCAGCAAAAATGACAGGGAGGAAAAACTGTTTTTT. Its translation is CASKNDREEKLFF.